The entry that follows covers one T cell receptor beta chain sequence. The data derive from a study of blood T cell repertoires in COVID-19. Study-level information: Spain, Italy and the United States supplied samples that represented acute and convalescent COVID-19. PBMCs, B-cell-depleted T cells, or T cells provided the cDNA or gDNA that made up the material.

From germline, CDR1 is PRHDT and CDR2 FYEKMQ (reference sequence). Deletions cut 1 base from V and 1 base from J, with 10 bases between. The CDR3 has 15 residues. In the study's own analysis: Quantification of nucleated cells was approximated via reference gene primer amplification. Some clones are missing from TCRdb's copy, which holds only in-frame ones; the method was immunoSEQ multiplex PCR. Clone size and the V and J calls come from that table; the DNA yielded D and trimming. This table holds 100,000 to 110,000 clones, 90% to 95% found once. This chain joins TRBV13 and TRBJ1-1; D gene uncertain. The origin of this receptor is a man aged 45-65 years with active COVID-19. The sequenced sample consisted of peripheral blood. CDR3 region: CASSLAGGQNTEAFF. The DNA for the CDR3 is TGTGCCAGCAGCTTAGCGGGAGGGCAGAACACTGAAGCTTTCTTT. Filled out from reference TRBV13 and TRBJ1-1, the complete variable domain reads AAGVIQSPRHLIKEKRETATLKCYPIPRHDTVYWYQQGPGQDPQFLISFYEKMQSDKGSIPDRFSAQQFSDYHSELNMSSLELGDSALYFCASSLAGGQNTEAFFGQGTRLTVV.